The present T cell receptor beta chain was sequenced within a study of blood T cell repertoires in COVID-19. Study background: The United States, Italy and Spain provided the acute and convalescent COVID-19 samples. In each case, the material was cDNA or gDNA derived from T cells, B-cell-depleted T cells, or PBMCs.

Trimming at V came to 10 bases and at J to 4 bases, leaving 9 bases not matched to a gene. Per the germline V gene, CDR1 is LNHDA and CDR2 is SQIVND (reference sequence). There are 14 residues in the CDR3. In the original workflow: Using reference gene primer amplification, nucleated cell counts were estimated. Sequencing used immunoSEQ multiplex PCR; TCRdb keeps in-frame clones, though not all of them. V, J and clone size are taken as reported in that table, and D and trimming were inferred from the DNA itself. In the table there are tens of thousands of clones, about 85% of which are singletons. The sequenced material came from peripheral blood. The TCR originated in a man aged 65-85 years with active COVID-19. The J gene is TRBJ1-2, the V gene TRBV19; 10 bases map to TRBD1. CDR3 in DNA: TGTGCCACTAGGGGACAGGGGCCTTCCTATGGCTACACCTTC. Residues: CATRGQGPSYGYTF. Drawing the rest from reference TRBV19 and TRBJ1-2, the complete variable domain is DGGITQSPKYLFRKEGQNVTLSCEQNLNHDAMYWYRQDPGQGLRLIYYSQIVNDFQKGDIAEGYSVSREKKESFPLTVTSAQKNPTAFYLCATRGQGPSYGYTFGSGTRLTVV.